These 13 T cell receptor beta chains came from one sample sequenced in a study of type 1 regulatory T cells. TCRdb passed the reads through MiXCR, listing each CDR3 protein once. The sample records just over 14,000 distinct CDR3 sequences, roughly 13% being singletons. Their antigens remain unidentified. Sequencing used cultured T cells, either the whole culture or a sorted T cell fraction (not recorded which). These receptors all come from a human donor in good health.

This chain joins TRBV29-1 and TRBJ2-3; 7 positions match TRBD1. Per germline, CDR1 SQVTM and CDR2 ANQGSEA. The CDR3 is 14 residues long. V lost 3 bases and J lost 2; bases outside the gene matches: 5. The CDR3 spells CSVDEGASTDTQYF. The CDR3 nucleotides read TGCAGCGTTGACGAGGGGGCCTCCACAGATACGCAGTATTTT.

This clonotype occurred a few times. The rearrangement links TRBV20-1 to TRBJ2-5; 11 nucleotides align to TRBD2. The germline CDR1 and CDR2 sequences are DFQATT and SNEGSKA (reference sequence). V gave up 0 bases and J gave up 4 bases; unmatched junction bases: 4. This CDR3 has 15 amino acids. Here the CDR3 DNA reads TGCAGTGCTAGAGATCTTGGACTAGCGGGAGAGACCCAGTACTTC. This gives the protein CSARDLGLAGETQYF.

The table lists this clonotype with many counts. The CDR3 region is CAGQRTSGSYEQYF. CDR3 coding DNA: TGTGCCGGACAAAGGACTAGCGGATCCTACGAGCAGTACTTC. J is TRBJ2-7 and V is TRBV7-9, with 10 bases identical to TRBD2. The CDR3 is 14 amino acids. With V trimmed by 11 bases and J by 1 base, 8 bases remained unmatched. Germline V gives CDR1 SEHNR, CDR2 FQNEAQ (reference sequence).

This clonotype was picked up many times. The gene calls are TRBV3-1 and TRBJ1-5, with D hard to call. Per germline, CDR1 LGHDT and CDR2 YNNKEL (reference sequence). Between the trimmed V and J ends, which lost 2 bases and 3 bases, there was a span of 11 bases. There are 15 residues in the CDR3. CDR3 bases: TGTGCCAGCAGCCAATCGCTCGGTCCCAATCAGCCCCAGCATTTT. As protein: CASSQSLGPNQPQHF.

This clonotype has ten or more counts. Here the CDR3 DNA reads TGTGCCATCAGTGACGGGACAGGGGGTTACGAGCAGTACTTC. Translated: CAISDGTGGYEQYF. The chain recombines TRBV10-3 with TRBJ2-7, with 11 bases aligning to TRBD1. The V gene's germline CDR1 is ENHRY and CDR2 SYGVKD. J gave up 4 bases and V 3 bases, and 2 bases lay outside the gene matches. The CDR3 contains 14 residues.

V and J are TRBV19 and TRBJ1-1; D gene unclear. With 2 bases removed from V and 3 bases from J, the gap between germline ends came to 13 bases. Germline V gives CDR1 LNHDA, CDR2 SQIVND (reference sequence). The CDR3 runs to 15 residues. CDR3 protein: CASSIRGIADTEAFF. The CDR3 coding sequence is TGTGCCAGTAGTATAAGAGGGATCGCGGACACTGAAGCTTTCTTT.

This clonotype was seen at least ten times. The chain employs TRBV5-5 and TRBJ2-5; D unclear. With 2 bases removed from V and 2 bases from J, the gap between germline ends came to 4 bases. Germline CDR1 is SGHKS and CDR2 is YYEKEE (reference sequence). The CDR3 is 12 residues long. DNA for the CDR3: TGTGCCAGCAGCTTTTCACAAGAGACCCAGTACTTC. Amino acids: CASSFSQETQYF.

The chain combines TRBV7-3 with TRBJ2-1; 7 bases match TRBD2. CDR1 is SGHTA, CDR2 FQGTGA, per germline. This CDR3 contains 17 residues. With 0 bases clipped from V and 5 bases from J, the junction kept 10 bases outside the gene matches. The CDR3 DNA follows: TGTGCCAGCAGCTTAACGGGCCAAGCGGGGAATGACAATGAGCAGTTCTTC. Amino acids: CASSLTGQAGNDNEQFF.

This clonotype has a count of ten or more. The chain carries TRBV12-3 or TRBV12-4 and TRBJ2-3, with TRBD1 matching 7 bases. V dropped 5 bases and J dropped 2; count of bases not matched to a gene: 7. This CDR3 has 15 amino acids. In DNA form, the CDR3 reads TGTGCCAGCAGTCCCAGGGACAGCTACACAGATACGCAGTATTTT. It is translated as CASSPRDSYTDTQYF.

This clonotype was observed at least ten times. This chain connects TRBV29-1 to TRBJ2-3, with TRBD2 matching 12 bases. Losses at the gene ends were 1 base for V and 0 bases for J; bases not matched to a gene: 2. This CDR3 region has 16 residues. Germline V gives CDR1 SQVTM, CDR2 ANQGSEA. Here the CDR3 DNA reads TGCAGCGTTGAAGGGACTAGCGGGGCTAGCACAGATACGCAGTATTTT. It is translated as CSVEGTSGASTDTQYF.

Sample share makes this clonotype medium-sized. The chain recombines TRBV28 with TRBJ1-5, with 9 bases identical to TRBD1. The CDR3 sequence is 16 residues long. With 8 bases clipped from V and 6 bases from J, the junction kept 14 bases outside the gene matches. Per the germline V gene, CDR1 is MDHEN and CDR2 is SYDVKM. The CDR3 nucleotides are TGTGCCAGCTGCCCACCCGGGACAGGGTATTCTCAGCCCCAGCATTTT. Its translation: CASCPPGTGYSQPQHF.

Comments on this clonotype: It may be a read error: a sequence one base away is much more abundant. The chain combines TRBV6-5 with TRBJ2-5; TRBD1 matches 12 bases. CDR1 is MNHEY, CDR2 SVGAGI, per germline. This CDR3 is built from 15 residues. The CDR3 region is CASGGTGGGQEAQYF. The CDR3 DNA reads as TGTGCCAGCGGTGGGACAGGGGGCGGGCAAGAGGCCCAGTACTTC.

Worth noting for this clonotype: This may arise from a read error, as a much more abundant clone is one base away. V gene TRBV6-6 combines with J gene TRBJ1-3, with 7 nucleotides matching TRBD1. Per germline, CDR1 MNHNY and CDR2 SVGAGI (reference sequence). The CDR3 is 12 amino acids. DNA for the CDR3: TGTGCCAGCGAGGGGGCTGGAAACATCATATATTTT. The encoded protein is CASEGAGNIIYF.